This passage covers 5 T cell receptor delta chains from one sample sequenced in a study of human gamma delta and Vdelta1 T cells. TCRdb reanalysed the PCR reads with CATT. The table records about 6,100 delta-chain clones, over 8.5% of them present only once. The sequencing input was naive CD27+ Vdelta1 gamma-delta T cells from blood. Receptor source: a human donor in good health.

This clone was seen only a few times. This may stem from a read error, because a much larger clone lies one nucleotide away. The rearrangement uses TRDV1 and TRDJ1; 10 nucleotides match TRDD3. Germline CDR1 is TSWWSYY and CDR2 is QGS. CDR3 length: 23 amino acids. The trim removed 1 base at V and 0 bases at J, leaving 23 bases unmatched. CDR3 in DNA: TGTGCTCTTGGGGAACGTGGTTCCCCCAACTGGGGGATGCGCAGACTTAACACCGATAAACTCATCTTT. This gives the protein CALGERGSPNWGMRRLNTDKLIF.

As for this clone: A clone one base away is much larger, so this may be a read error. The J gene is TRDJ1, the V gene TRDV1; TRDD3 agrees at 7 bases. Germline V gene sequence: CDR1 TSWWSYY, CDR2 QGS. This CDR3 has 23 amino acids. The V gene end was trimmed by 0 bases and the J gene end by 2 bases; junction bases not matched to a gene: 27. CDR3 coding DNA: TGTGCTCTTGGGGAACTAGTTTCTCAGAAGAAAGTTTCCGTACCGGGGGATACCGATAAACTCATCTTT. It encodes CALGELVSQKKVSVPGDTDKLIF.

In regard to this clone: A much larger clone lies one base from this, so it may be a read error. This rearrangement joins TRDV1 to TRDJ1, with a possible D match to TRDD3 (7 bases). The CDR3 is made up of 25 amino acids. Germline V CDR1 and CDR2: TSWWSYY, QGS. V lost 3 bases and J 3 bases, leaving 44 bases between the germline ends. The CDR3 protein is CALGDTRPSPRGIPYWGRYADKLIF. The CDR3 DNA reads TGTGCTCTTGGGGACACTCGGCCTTCCCCTAGGGGAATTCCTTACTGGGGACGGTACGCCGATAAACTCATCTTT.

This chain joins TRDV1 and TRDJ1, with 9 bases aligning to TRDD3. Trimming cost V 3 bases and J 0 bases; bases outside gene matches: 17. The CDR3 sequence is 20 residues long. Germline V gene data show CDR1 as TSWWSYY and CDR2 as QGS. CDR3 sequence: CALGDARVWGIRPYTDKLIF. The CDR3 DNA is TGTGCTCTTGGGGACGCCCGGGTCTGGGGGATCCGACCCTACACCGATAAACTCATCTTT.

This clone is categorized as medium-sized. Different DNA sequences within this sample yield the same CDR3. V is TRDV1 and J is TRDJ1; 13 nucleotides agree with TRDD3. After removal of 0 bases from V and 4 bases from J, the junction contained 26 bases not matched to a gene. CDR1 TSWWSYY and CDR2 QGS come from the germline V gene. The CDR3 has 24 amino acids. The CDR3 nucleotides read TGTGCTCTTGGGGAACTTGGGACTAGGACATCTCATACTGGGGGATACGCTCGGAACGATAAACTCATCTTT. It translates to CALGELGTRTSHTGGYARNDKLIF.